This T cell receptor (beta chain) is from a study of blood T cells in healthy people across ages. Study-level findings and limits: Unsorted PBMCs blocked a conclusive comparison of naive and antigen-experienced cells.

The V and J ends lost 7 bases and 8 bases respectively, with 14 bases between them. Germline CDR1 is LNHNV and CDR2 is YYDKDF (reference sequence). This CDR3 has 12 amino acids. Caucasian individuals from Russia who were healthy and aged about 6 to 95 acted as donors. On this clonotype itself: The antigen remains undetermined.

A second about 7 to 11 cycle PCR used barcoded and J-beta primers. Every molecule of cDNA carried a tag from a template-switch adaptor with 12 random nucleotides. Every sample produced at least 3 million CDR3-containing paired-end reads. Via MiXCR, TCRdb re-called the 5' RACE reads, giving one row per CDR3 protein. The data contain about 1.4 million distinct CDR3 sequences, roughly 64% of them singletons. The chain combines TRBV15 with TRBJ1-2; D uncertain. The sequencing input was blood. The clonotype was recovered from a man younger than 35 in good health. The CDR3: CATTGPLGGYTF. The CDR3 region has the DNA TGTGCCACCACAGGTCCCCTTGGAGGCTACACCTTC.